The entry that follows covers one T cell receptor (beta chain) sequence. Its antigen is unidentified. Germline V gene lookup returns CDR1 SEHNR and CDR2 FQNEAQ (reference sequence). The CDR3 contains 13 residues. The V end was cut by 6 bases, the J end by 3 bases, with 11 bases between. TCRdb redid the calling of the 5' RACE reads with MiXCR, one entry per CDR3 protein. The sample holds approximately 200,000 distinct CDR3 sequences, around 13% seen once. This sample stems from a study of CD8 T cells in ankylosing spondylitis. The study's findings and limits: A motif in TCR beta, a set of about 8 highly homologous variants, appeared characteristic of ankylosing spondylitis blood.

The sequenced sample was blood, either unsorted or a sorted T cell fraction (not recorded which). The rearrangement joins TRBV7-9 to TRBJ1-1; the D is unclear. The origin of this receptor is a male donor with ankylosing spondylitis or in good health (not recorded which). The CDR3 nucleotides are TGTGCCAGCAGACCCGAAGGAGACACTGAAGCTTTCTTT. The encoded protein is CASRPEGDTEAFF.